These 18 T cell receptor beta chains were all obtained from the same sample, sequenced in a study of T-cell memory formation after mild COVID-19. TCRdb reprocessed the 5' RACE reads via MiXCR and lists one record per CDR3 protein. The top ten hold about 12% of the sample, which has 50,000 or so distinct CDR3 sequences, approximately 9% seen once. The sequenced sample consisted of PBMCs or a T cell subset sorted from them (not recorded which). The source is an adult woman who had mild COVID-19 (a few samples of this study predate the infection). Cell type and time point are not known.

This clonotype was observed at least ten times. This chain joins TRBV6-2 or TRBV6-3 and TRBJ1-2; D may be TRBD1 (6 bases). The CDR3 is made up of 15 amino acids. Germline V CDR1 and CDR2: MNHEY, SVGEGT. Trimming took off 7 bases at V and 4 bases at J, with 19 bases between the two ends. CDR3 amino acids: CASTRKVGQIYGYTF. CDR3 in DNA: TGTGCCAGCACGCGAAAGGTCGGACAGATCTATGGCTACACCTTC.

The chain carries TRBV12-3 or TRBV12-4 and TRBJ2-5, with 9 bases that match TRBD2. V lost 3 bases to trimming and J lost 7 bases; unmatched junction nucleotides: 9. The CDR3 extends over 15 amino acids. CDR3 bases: TGTGCCAGCAGTTTTTTTAGCGGGAGAGAAGGGACCCAGTACTTC. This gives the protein CASSFFSGREGTQYF.

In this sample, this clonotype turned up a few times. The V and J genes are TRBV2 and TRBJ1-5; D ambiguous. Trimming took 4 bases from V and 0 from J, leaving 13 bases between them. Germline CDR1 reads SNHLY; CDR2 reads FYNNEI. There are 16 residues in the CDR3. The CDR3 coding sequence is TGTGCCAGCAGTGGGGAATTTAGGGCTAGCAATCAGCCCCAGCATTTT. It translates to CASSGEFRASNQPQHF.

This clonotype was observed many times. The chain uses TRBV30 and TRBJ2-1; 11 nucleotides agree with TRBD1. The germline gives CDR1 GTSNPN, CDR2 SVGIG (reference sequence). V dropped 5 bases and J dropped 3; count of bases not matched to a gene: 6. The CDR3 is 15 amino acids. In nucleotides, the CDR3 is TGTGCCTGGGCCGTCGGGACAGGGGGCTACAATGAGCAGTTCTTC. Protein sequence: CAWAVGTGGYNEQFF.

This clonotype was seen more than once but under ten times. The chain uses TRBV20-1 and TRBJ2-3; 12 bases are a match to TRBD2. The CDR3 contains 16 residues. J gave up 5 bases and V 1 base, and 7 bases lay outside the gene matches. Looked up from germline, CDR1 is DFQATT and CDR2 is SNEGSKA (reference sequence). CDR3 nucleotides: TGCAGTGCTAGAGGACTAGCGGGAGATGAAAGAGATACGCAGTATTTT. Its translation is CSARGLAGDERDTQYF.

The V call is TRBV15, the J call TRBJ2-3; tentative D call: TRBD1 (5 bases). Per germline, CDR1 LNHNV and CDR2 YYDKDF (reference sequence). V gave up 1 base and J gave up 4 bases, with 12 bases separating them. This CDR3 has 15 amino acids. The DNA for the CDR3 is TGTGCCACCAGCAGAGCGCCAGGGTGGGCAGATACGCAGTATTTT. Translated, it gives CATSRAPGWADTQYF.

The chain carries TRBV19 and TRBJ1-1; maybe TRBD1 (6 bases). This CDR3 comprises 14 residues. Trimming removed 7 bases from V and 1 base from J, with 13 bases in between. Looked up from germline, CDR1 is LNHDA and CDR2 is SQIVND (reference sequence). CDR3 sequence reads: CASNLMTGNTEAFF. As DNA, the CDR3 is TGTGCCAGTAATCTTATGACAGGGAACACTGAAGCTTTCTTT.

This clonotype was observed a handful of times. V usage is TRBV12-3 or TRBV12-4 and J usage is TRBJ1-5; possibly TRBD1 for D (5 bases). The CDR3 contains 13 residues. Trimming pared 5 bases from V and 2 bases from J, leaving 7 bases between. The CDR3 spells CASSGGGNQPQHF. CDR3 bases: TGTGCCAGCAGTGGGGGGGGCAATCAGCCCCAGCATTTT.

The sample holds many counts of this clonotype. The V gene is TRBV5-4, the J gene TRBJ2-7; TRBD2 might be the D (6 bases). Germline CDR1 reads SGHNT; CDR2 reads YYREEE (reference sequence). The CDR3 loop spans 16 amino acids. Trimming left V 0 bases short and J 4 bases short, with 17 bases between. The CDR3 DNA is TGTGCCAGCAGCTTGGACTCACGCGGGATGATATACGAGCAGTACTTC. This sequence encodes CASSLDSRGMIYEQYF.

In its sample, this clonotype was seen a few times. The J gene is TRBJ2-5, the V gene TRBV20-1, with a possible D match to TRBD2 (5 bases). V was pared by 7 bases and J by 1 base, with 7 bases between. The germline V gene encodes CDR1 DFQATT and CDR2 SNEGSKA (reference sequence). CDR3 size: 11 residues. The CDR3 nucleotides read TGCAGTGGGACTGCCCAAGAGACCCAGTACTTC. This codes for CSGTAQETQYF.

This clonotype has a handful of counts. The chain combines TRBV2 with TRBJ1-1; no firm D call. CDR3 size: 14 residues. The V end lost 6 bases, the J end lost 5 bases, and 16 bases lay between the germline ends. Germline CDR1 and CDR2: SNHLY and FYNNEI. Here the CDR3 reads CASRPAWGSTEAFF. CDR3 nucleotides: TGTGCCAGCAGACCAGCGTGGGGAAGTACTGAAGCTTTCTTT. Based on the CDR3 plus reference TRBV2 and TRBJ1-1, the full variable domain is EPEVTQTPSHQVTQMGQEVILRCVPISNHLYFYWYRQILGQKVEFLVSFYNNEISEKSEIFDDQFSVERPDGSNFTLKIRSTKLEDSAMYFCASRPAWGSTEAFFGQGTRLTVV.

CDR3 bases: TGTGCCAGCAGCAAGGGGGGGGCCCAGCCCACTGAAGCTTTCTTT. It translates to CASSKGGAQPTEAFF. This chain uses TRBV9 with TRBJ1-1, with a possible D match to TRBD1 (6 bases). Trimming stripped 4 bases from V and 4 bases from J, with 17 bases between. The germline V gene has CDR1 SGDLS and CDR2 YYNGEE. There are 15 residues in the CDR3.

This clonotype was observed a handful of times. This CDR3 is CASSQDPPGSGADTQYF. CDR3 coding DNA: TGTGCCAGCAGCCAAGATCCCCCGGGTTCGGGCGCAGATACGCAGTATTTT. This chain connects TRBV3-1 to TRBJ2-3; D gene uncertain. The CDR3 contains 17 residues. Between the trimmed V and J ends, which lost 0 bases and 4 bases, there was a span of 17 bases. In germline, CDR1 is LGHDT, CDR2 YNNKEL (reference sequence).

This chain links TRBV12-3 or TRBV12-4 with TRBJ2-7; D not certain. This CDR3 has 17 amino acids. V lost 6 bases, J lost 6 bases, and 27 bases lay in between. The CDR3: CASRPSVRYPREREQYF. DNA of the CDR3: TGTGCCAGCAGACCCAGCGTGCGTTATCCCCGTGAACGCGAGCAGTACTTC.

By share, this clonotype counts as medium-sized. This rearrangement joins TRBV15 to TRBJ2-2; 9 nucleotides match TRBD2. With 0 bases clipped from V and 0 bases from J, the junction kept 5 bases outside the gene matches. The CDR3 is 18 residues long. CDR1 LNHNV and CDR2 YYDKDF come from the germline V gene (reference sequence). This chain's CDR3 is CATSRDQAGGPNTGELFF. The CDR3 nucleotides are TGTGCCACCAGCAGAGATCAAGCGGGGGGCCCGAACACCGGGGAGCTGTTTTTT.

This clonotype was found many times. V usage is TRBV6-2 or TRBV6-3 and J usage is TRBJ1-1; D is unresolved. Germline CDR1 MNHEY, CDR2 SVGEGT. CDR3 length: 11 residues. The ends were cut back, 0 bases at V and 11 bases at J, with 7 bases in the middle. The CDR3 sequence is CASSYSIAAFF. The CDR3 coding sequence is TGTGCCAGCAGTTACTCGATCGCGGCTTTCTTT.

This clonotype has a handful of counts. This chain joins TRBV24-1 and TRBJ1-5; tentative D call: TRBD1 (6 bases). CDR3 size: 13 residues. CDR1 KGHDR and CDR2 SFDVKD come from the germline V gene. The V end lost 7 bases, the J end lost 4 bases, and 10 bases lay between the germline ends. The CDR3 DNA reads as TGTGCCACCAGACAGGGATGGAATCAGCCCCAGCATTTT. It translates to CATRQGWNQPQHF.

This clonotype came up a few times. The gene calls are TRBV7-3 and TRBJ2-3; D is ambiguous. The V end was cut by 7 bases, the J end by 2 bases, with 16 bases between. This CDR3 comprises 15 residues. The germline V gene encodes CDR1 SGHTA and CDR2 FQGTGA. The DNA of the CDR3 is TGTGCCAGCACCCTAAACGGTCACACCACAGATACGCAGTATTTT. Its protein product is CASTLNGHTTDTQYF.